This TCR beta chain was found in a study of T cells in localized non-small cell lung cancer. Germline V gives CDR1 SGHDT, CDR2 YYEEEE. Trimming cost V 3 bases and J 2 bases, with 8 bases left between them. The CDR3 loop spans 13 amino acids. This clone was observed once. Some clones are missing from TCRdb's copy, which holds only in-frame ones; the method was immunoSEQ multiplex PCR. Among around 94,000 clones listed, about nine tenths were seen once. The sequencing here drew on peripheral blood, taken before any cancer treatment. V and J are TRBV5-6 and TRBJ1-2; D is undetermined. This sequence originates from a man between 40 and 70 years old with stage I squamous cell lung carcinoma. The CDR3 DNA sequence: TGTGCCAGCAGCTCCACACCAAACTATGGCTACACCTTC. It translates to CASSSTPNYGYTF.